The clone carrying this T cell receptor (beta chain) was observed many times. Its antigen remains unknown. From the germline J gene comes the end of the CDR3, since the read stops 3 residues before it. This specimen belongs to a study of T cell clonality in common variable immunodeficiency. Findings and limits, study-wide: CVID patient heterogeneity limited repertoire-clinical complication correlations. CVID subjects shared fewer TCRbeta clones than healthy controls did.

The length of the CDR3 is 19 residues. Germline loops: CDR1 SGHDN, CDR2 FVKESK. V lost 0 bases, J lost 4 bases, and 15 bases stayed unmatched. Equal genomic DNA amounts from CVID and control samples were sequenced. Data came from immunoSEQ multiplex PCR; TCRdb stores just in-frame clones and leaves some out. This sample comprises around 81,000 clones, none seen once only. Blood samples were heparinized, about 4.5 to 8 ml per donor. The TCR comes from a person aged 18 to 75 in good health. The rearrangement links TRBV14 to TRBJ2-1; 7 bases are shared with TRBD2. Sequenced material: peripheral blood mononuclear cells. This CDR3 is CASSQDETVGRGLYNEQFF. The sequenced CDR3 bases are TGTGCCAGCAGCCAAGATGAGACGGTAGGGAGGGGTTTATACAATGAG.